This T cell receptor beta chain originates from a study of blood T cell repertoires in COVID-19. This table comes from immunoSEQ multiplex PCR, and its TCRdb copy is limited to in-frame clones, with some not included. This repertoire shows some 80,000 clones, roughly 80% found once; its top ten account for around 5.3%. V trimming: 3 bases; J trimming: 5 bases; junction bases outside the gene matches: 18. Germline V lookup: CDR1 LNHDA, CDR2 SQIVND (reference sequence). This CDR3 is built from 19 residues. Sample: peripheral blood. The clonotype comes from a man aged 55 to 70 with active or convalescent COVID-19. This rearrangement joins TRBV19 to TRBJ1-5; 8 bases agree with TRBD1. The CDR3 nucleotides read TGTGCCAGTAGTATTTTAGGACAGGGTAGGGGAGTATCCTATCAGCCCCAGCATTTT. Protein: CASSILGQGRGVSYQPQHF.